A single sample is the source of the 5 T cell receptor beta chains below, sequenced in a study of T cell responses to AZD1222 COVID-19 vaccine. The protocol was immunoSEQ multiplex PCR, while the TCRdb copy is restricted to in-frame clones and leaves out a portion. The data hold about 180,000 clones, with around 88% observed a single time. This specimen consisted of peripheral blood, obtained 28 days after the second AZD1222 dose. The origin of the receptors is an adult who received the AZD1222 COVID-19 vaccine.

The genes are TRBV7-2 and TRBJ1-4, with 7 positions matching TRBD1. Germline V gene lookup returns CDR1 SGHTA and CDR2 FQGNSA. V lost 2 bases, J lost 2 bases, and 8 bases stayed unmatched. CDR3 length equals 17 residues. The CDR3 sequence is CASSLWPRGQTNEKLFF. CDR3 nucleotides: TGTGCCAGCAGCTTATGGCCCCGGGGACAGACTAATGAAAAACTGTTTTTT.

The gene calls are TRBV6-6 and TRBJ2-1; 12 nucleotides match TRBD2. CDR3 length equals 19 residues. V dropped 5 bases and J dropped 5; count of bases not matched to a gene: 16. CDR1 is MNHNY, CDR2 SVGAGI, per germline (reference sequence). CDR3 amino acids: CASSRRTKTSGGPNNEQFF. In DNA form, the CDR3 reads TGTGCCAGCAGTCGAAGAACCAAGACTAGCGGGGGACCCAACAATGAGCAGTTCTTC.

The rearrangement joins TRBV5-6 to TRBJ1-5; the D is unclear. The CDR3 totals 13 residues. CDR1 and CDR2 from the germline V gene are SGHDT and YYEEEE. V lost 0 bases and J 4 bases, leaving 5 bases between the germline ends. CDR3 nucleotide sequence: TGTGCCAGCAGCTTGGGGCTAAATCAGCCCCAGCATTTT. Translation gives CASSLGLNQPQHF.

The rearrangement joins TRBV27 to TRBJ1-2, with D possibly TRBD1 on 5 matching bases. Germline V gene sequence: CDR1 MNHEY, CDR2 SMNVEV (reference sequence). This CDR3 spans 12 amino acids. The V gene lost 5 bases and the J gene lost 6 bases, with 10 bases spanning the gap. The CDR3 nucleotides read TGTGCCAGCAGTGACCCAGGGAATGGCTACACCTTC. This translates into CASSDPGNGYTF.

In nucleotides, the CDR3 is TGTGCCAGCAGTTTATCCTTAGACAGCTCCTATGGCTACACCTTC. Translation gives CASSLSLDSSYGYTF. V gene TRBV27 combines with J gene TRBJ1-2; perhaps TRBD1 as D (5 bases). Trimming took off 0 bases at V and 4 bases at J, with 12 bases between the two ends. The CDR3 spans 15 residues. CDR1 is MNHEY and CDR2 is SMNVEV in the germline V gene (reference sequence).